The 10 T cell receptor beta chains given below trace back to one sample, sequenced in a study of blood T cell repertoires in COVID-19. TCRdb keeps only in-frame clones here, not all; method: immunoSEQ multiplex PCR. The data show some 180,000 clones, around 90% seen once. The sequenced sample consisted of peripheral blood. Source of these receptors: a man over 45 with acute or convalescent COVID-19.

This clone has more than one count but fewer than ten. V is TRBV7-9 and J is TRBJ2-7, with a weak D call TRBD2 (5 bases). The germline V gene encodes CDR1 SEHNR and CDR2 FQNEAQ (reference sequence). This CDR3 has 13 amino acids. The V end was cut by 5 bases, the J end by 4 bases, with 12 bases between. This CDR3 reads CASSPSEGYEQYF. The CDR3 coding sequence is TGTGCCAGCAGCCCCTCTGAGGGATACGAGCAGTACTTC.

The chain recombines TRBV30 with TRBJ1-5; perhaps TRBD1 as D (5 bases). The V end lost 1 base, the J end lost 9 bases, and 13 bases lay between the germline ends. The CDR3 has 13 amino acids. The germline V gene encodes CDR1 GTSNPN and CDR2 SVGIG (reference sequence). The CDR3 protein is CAWSDDSRWPQHF. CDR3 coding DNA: TGTGCCTGGAGTGATGACAGCCGTTGGCCCCAGCATTTT.

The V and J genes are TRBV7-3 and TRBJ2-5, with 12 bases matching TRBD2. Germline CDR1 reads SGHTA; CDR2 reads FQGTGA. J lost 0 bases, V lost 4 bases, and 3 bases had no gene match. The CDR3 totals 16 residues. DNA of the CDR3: TGTGCCAGCAGCTCCGGACTAGCGGGAAACCAAGAGACCCAGTACTTC. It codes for CASSSGLAGNQETQYF.

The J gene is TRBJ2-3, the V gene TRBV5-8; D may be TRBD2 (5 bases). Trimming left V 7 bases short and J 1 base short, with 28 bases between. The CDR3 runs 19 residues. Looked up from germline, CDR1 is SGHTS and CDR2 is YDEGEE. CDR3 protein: CASPALVGAPGERTDTQYF. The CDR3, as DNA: TGTGCCAGCCCCGCTTTGGTGGGAGCCCCCGGGGAACGCACAGATACGCAGTATTTT. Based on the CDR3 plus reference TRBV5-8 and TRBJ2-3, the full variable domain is EAGVTQSPTHLIKTRGQQATLRCSPISGHTSVYWYQQALGLGLQFLLWYDEGEERNRGNFPPRFSGRQFPNYSSELNVNALELEDSALYLCASPALVGAPGERTDTQYFGPGTRLTVL.

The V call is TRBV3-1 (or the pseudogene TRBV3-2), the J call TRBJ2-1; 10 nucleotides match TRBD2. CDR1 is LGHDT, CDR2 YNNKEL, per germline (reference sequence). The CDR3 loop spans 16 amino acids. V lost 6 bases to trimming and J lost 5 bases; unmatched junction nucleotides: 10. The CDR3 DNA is TGTGCCAGCAGACTAGCGGGGCGATCCCTACACAATGAGCAGTTCTTC. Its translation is CASRLAGRSLHNEQFF.

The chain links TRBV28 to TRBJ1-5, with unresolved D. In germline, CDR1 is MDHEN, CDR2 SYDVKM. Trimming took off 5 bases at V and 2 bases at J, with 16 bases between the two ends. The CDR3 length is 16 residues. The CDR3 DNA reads TGTGCCAGCAGTCCAGGTGGCGGGATTGGCAATCAGCCCCAGCATTTT. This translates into CASSPGGGIGNQPQHF.

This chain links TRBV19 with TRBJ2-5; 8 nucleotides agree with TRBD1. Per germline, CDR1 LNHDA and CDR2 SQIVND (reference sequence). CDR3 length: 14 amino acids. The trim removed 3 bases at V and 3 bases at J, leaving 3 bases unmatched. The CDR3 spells CASSIGTGEETQYF. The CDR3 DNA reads TGTGCCAGTAGTATCGGGACAGGTGAAGAGACCCAGTACTTC.

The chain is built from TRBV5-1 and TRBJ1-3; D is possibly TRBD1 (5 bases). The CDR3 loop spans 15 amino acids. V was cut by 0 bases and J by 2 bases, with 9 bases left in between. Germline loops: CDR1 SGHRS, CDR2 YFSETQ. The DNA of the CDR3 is TGCGCCAGCAGCTTGGCGGCAGGGACTGGAAACACCATATATTTT. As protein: CASSLAAGTGNTIYF.

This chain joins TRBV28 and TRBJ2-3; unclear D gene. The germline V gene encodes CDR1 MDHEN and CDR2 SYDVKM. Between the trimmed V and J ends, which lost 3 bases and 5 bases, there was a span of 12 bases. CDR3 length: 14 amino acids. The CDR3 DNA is TGTGCCAGCAGTTTGTTGACAATTAAAGATACGCAGTATTTT. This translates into CASSLLTIKDTQYF.

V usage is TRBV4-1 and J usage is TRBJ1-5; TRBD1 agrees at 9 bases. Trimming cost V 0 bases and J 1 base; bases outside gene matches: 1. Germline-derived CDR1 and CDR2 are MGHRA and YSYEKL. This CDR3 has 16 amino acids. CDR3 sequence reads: CASSQEDRGSNQPQHF. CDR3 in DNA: TGCGCCAGCAGCCAAGAAGACAGGGGGAGCAATCAGCCCCAGCATTTT.